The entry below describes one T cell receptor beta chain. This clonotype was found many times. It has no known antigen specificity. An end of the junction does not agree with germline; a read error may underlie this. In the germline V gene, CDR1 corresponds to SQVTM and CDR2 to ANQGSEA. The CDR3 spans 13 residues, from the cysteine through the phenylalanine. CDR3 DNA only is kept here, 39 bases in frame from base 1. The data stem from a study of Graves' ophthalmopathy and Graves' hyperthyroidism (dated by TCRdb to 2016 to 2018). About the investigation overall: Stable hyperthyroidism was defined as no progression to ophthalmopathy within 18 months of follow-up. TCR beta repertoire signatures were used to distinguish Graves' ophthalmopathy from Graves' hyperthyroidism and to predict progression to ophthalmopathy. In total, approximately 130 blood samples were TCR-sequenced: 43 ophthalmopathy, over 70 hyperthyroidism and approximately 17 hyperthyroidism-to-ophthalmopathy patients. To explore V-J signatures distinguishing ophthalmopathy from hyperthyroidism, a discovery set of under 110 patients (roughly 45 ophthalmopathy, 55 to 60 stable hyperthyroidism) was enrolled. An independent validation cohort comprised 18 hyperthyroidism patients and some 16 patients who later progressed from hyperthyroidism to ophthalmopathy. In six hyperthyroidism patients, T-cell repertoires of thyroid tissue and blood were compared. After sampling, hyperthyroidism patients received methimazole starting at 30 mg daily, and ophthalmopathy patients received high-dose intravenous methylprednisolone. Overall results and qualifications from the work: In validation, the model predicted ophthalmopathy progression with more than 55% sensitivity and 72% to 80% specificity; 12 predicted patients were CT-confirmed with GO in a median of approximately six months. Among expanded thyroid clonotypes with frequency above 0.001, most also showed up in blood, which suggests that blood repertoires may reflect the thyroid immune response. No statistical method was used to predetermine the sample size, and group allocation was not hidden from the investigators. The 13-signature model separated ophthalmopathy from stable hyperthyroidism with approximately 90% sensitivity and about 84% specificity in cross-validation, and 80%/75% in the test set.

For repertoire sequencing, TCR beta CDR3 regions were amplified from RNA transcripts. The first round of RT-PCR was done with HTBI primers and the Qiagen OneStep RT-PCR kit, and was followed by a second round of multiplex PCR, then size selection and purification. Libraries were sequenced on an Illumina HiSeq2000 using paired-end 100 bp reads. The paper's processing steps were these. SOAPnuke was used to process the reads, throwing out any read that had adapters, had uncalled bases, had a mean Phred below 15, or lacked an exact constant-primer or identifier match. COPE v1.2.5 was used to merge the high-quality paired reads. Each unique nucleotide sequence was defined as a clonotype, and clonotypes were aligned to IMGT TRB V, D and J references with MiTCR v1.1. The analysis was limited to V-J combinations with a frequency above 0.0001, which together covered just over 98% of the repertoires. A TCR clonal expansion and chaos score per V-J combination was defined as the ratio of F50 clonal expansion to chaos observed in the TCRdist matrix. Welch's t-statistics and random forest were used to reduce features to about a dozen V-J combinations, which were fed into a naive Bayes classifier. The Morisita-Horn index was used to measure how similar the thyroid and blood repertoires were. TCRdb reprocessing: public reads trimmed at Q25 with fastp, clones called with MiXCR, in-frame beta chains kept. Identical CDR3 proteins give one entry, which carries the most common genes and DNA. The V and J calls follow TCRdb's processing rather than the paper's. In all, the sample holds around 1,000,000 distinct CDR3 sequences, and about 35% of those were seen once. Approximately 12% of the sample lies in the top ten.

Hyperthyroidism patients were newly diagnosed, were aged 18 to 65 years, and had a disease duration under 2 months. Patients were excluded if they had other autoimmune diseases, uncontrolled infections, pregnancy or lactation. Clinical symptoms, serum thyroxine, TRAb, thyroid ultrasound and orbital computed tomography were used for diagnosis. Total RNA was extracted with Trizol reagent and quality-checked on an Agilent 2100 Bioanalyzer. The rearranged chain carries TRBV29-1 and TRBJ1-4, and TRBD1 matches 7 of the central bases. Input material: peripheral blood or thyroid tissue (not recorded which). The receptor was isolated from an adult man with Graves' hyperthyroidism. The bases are TGCAGCGTTCAAGACAGGGTCCGAGAAAAACTGTTTTTT. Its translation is CSVQDRVREKLFF. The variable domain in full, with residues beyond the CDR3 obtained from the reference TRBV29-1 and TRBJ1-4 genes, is SAVISQKPSRDICQRGTSLTIQCQVDSQVTMMFWYRQQPGQSLTLIATANQGSEATYESGFVIDKFPISRPNLTFSTLTVSNMSPEDSSIYLCSVQDRVREKLFFGSGTQLSVL.